Shown below are 3 T cell receptor beta chains from a single sample sequenced in a study of T cell changes during pregnancy in multiple sclerosis. Here immunoSEQ multiplex PCR was the method, and the copy in TCRdb shows in-frame clones only, minus some. Among tens of thousands of clones listed, 88% were seen once. The sample was CD8+ T cells from peripheral blood mononuclear cells, taken after pregnancy. The receptors were sampled from a female donor in good health, enrolled as a control in a pregnancy study.

This chain links TRBV25-1 with TRBJ1-1, with a tentative D call TRBD1 (5 bases). Germline V CDR1 and CDR2: MGHDK, SYGVNS. The V end was cut by 10 bases, the J end by 4 bases, with 13 bases between. There are 12 residues in the CDR3. CDR3: CATQGVGTEAFF. In DNA form, the CDR3 reads TGTGCCACGCAAGGGGTAGGCACTGAAGCTTTCTTT.

The chain has TRBV27 and TRBJ1-1; D unclear. This CDR3 is built from 15 residues. Germline CDR1 reads MNHEY; CDR2 reads SMNVEV (reference sequence). Trimming shortened V by 3 bases and J by 5 bases, and 16 bases separated the two germline ends. CDR3 nucleotide sequence: TGTGCCAGCAGTTTCGAGGGATCAGGAGGGACTGAAGCTTTCTTT. As protein: CASSFEGSGGTEAFF.

The chain has TRBV7-9 and TRBJ2-5, with D maybe TRBD1 (8 bases). The CDR3 consists of 15 residues. The V end was cut by 5 bases, the J end by 5 bases, with 18 bases between. Germline CDR1 is SEHNR and CDR2 is FQNEAQ (reference sequence). This chain's CDR3 is CASSSLGGDRETQYF. CDR3 DNA: TGTGCCAGCAGCAGCTTGGGGGGGGACAGGGAGACCCAGTACTTC.